This is a list of T cell receptor beta chains from one sample in a study of T cells in localized non-small cell lung cancer. The method was immunoSEQ multiplex PCR; TCRdb's version includes in-frame clones alone and lacks a portion of them. The sample gives 60,000 to 85,000 clones, roughly nine tenths of which show up once; 20% to 25% is in the top ten. The material was peripheral blood, obtained before any cancer treatment. All receptors come from a male donor at least 60 years old with stage III squamous cell lung carcinoma. Each CDR3 is given with its conserved first and last residue. A D gene is named only where the DNA matches it firmly. Rows give clone size only sometimes, using once, few, many, or a class for an expanded clone.

>-|TRBJ1-5|-|TRBV2
CASSETRGGNQPQHF
TGTGCCAGCAGTGAAACCCGGGGTGGGAATCAGCCCCAGCATTTT
>TRBD1|TRBJ1-2|-|TRBV28
CASTGTEYGYTF
TGTGCCAGCACCGGGACAGAATATGGCTACACCTTC
>-|TRBJ2-2|-|TRBV7-2
CASSLRIAGVGPGELFF
TGTGCCAGCAGCTTAAGGATCGCCGGTGTCGGTCCCGGGGAGCTGTTTTTT
>TRBD1|TRBJ1-5|-|TRBV28
CASSLRDRGRLPQHF
TGTGCCAGCAGTCTCCGGGACAGGGGGCGTCTGCCCCAGCATTTT
>-|TRBJ2-2|-|TRBV5-1
CASSLRIGELFF
TGCGCCAGCAGCTTGAGGATTGGGGAGCTGTTTTTT
>-|TRBJ2-2|few|TRBV2
CASRGASKTGELFF
TGTGCCAGCAGAGGGGCCTCCAAAACCGGGGAGCTGTTTTTT
>TRBD2|TRBJ2-2|-|TRBV10-1
CASRTPGTRGPGTGELFF
TGCGCCAGCAGAACGCCCGGGACTAGGGGCCCGGGTACCGGGGAGCTGTTTTTT
>-|TRBJ1-2|-|TRBV10-2
CASSVDSEFYGYTF
TGCGCCAGCAGTGTAGACAGCGAGTTCTATGGCTACACCTTC
>TRBD1|TRBJ1-3|-|TRBV11-2
CASSSWTGGSSGNTIYF
TGTGCCAGCAGCTCATGGACAGGGGGGAGCTCTGGAAACACCATATATTTT
>-|TRBJ2-1|-|TRBV6-6
CASSRDSYNEQFF
TGTGCCAGCAGTAGGGACTCCTACAATGAGCAGTTCTTC
>TRBD1|TRBJ2-7|-|TRBV7-7
CASSANRGYEQYF
TGTGCCAGCAGCGCGAACAGGGGCTACGAGCAGTACTTC
>TRBD1|TRBJ2-5|-|TRBV7-3
CASSLQTGGRETQYF
TGTGCCAGCAGCCTCCAGACAGGGGGCAGGGAGACCCAGTACTTC
>TRBD1|TRBJ1-2|-|TRBV6-6
CASSYGTGNYGYTF
TGTGCCAGCAGTTACGGGACAGGGAACTATGGCTACACCTTC
>-|TRBJ1-3|-|TRBV10-1
CASSESNGNTIYF
TGCGCCAGCAGTGAGTCCAATGGAAACACCATATATTTT
>TRBD2|TRBJ2-1|-|TRBV2
CASSEAGVTGEQFF
TGTGCCAGCAGCGAAGCGGGGGTAACGGGTGAGCAGTTCTTC
>-|TRBJ2-1|-|TRBV7-8
CASSLALGGSYNEQFF
TGTGCCAGCAGCTTAGCGCTGGGGGGCTCCTACAATGAGCAGTTCTTC
>TRBD2|TRBJ2-7|-|TRBV2
CASRDRSVGLREQYF
TGTGCCAGCAGGGATAGGTCCGTGGGACTACGCGAGCAGTACTTC
>-|TRBJ1-5|-|TRBV10-1
CASSESNLGVQHF
TGCGCCAGCAGTGAGTCGAACTTGGGGGTTCAGCATTTT
>-|TRBJ1-2|-|TRBV10-3
CAISEGGSNYGYTF
TGTGCCATCAGTGAGGGGGGGTCTAACTATGGCTACACCTTC
>TRBD1|TRBJ1-1|-|TRBV25-1
CASSARQGGNTEAFF
TGTGCCAGCAGTGCCCGACAGGGAGGGAACACTGAAGCTTTCTTT
>TRBD1|TRBJ2-7|-|TRBV5-1
CASSPEGTGGDEQYF
TGCGCCAGCAGCCCGGAGGGGACAGGGGGCGACGAGCAGTACTTC
>TRBD1|TRBJ2-5|-|TRBV25-1
CASSVSGTGGRETQYF
TGTGCCAGCAGTGTATCCGGGACAGGGGGCCGGGAGACCCAGTACTTC
>TRBD1|TRBJ2-7|once|TRBV5-5
CASSLLTGTVIEQYF
TGTGCCAGCAGCTTGTTGACAGGGACGGTTATCGAGCAGTACTTC
>TRBD1|TRBJ1-1|once|TRBV19
CASRVDRGTTEAFF
TGTGCCAGTCGAGTGGACAGGGGGACCACTGAAGCTTTCTTT
>-|TRBJ2-6|-|TRBV5-8
CASSNGKAGANVLTF
TGTGCCAGCAGCAACGGTAAGGCCGGGGCCAACGTCCTGACTTTC
>-|TRBJ2-3|-|TRBV7-9
CASSFGLSTDTQYF
TGTGCCAGCAGCTTCGGACTGTCCACAGATACGCAGTATTTT
>TRBD1|TRBJ1-1|-|TRBV7-2
CASRPGTVNTEAFF
TGTGCCAGCAGACCCGGGACAGTGAACACTGAAGCTTTCTTT
>-|TRBJ2-1|-|TRBV7-9
CASSLARAATGEQFF
TGTGCCAGCAGCTTAGCGCGGGCAGCCACGGGTGAGCAGTTCTTC
>-|TRBJ1-3|-|TRBV7-9
CASSAPRAGNTIYF
TGTGCCAGCAGCGCCCCTCGGGCTGGAAACACCATATATTTT
>-|TRBJ2-2|-|TRBV14
CASSRRGNTGELFF
TGTGCCAGCAGCCGGAGGGGGAACACCGGGGAGCTGTTTTTT
>-|TRBJ1-1|-|TRBV7-6
CASSREMDTEAFF
TGTGCCAGCAGCCGCGAAATGGACACTGAAGCTTTCTTT
>-|TRBJ1-4|-|TRBV9
CASSVAGSGRVFF
TGTGCCAGCAGCGTAGCTGGGAGCGGCCGGGTGTTTTTT
>-|TRBJ2-5|once|TRBV5-6
CASSLSLYETQYF
TGTGCCAGCAGCTTATCCCTGTACGAGACCCAGTACTTC